Listed below are T cell receptor beta chains from one sample, sequenced in a study of lymphopenia after photon versus proton radiotherapy. Clones were sequenced by immunoSEQ multiplex PCR, and TCRdb holds only the in-frame ones, with some missing. The sample has about 7,300 clones, roughly 90% seen once. The sequenced sample was peripheral blood, obtained from a patient treated with photon-based radiotherapy. These receptors all stem from a man aged 55 to 70 with cholangiocarcinoma. The CDR3 runs from the conserved cysteine through the conserved F or W. D genes are given only for firm matches. Clone size is not always given. Where it is, it says once, few, many or a class for expanded clones.

>.|TRBJ2-7|TRBV6-5|TRBD1
TGTGCCAGCAGCCGCGCCGGGACAGCAACCTACGAGCAGTACTTC
CASSRAGTATYEQYF
>once|TRBJ2-7|TRBV7-6|TRBD1
TGTGCCAGCAGCCAAGGACAGGGGGCTCACTACGAGCAGTACTTC
CASSQGQGAHYEQYF
>.|TRBJ2-1|TRBV15|.
TGTGCCACCAGCAGAGTAAGGGGGAGCTCCGAGCAGTTCTTC
CATSRVRGSSEQFF
>.|TRBJ2-7|TRBV6-6|TRBD1
TGTGCCAGCAGTGACCGGGACAGCGCTTACGAGCAGTACTTC
CASSDRDSAYEQYF
>.|TRBJ1-2|TRBV5-1|TRBD1
TGCGCCAGCAGCTTGGTCGGGACAGGGGATTTGTATGGCTACACCTTC
CASSLVGTGDLYGYTF
>.|TRBJ2-3|TRBV7-6|TRBD2
TGTGCCAGCAGCGAAGCGGGGAGCACAGATACGCAGTATTTT
CASSEAGSTDTQYF
>.|TRBJ2-7|TRBV10-3|.
TGTGCCATCAGTGAGTCGAGCAGGGAAGACGAGCAGTACTTC
CAISESSREDEQYF
>.|TRBJ2-3|TRBV28|TRBD1
TGTGCCAGCAGTTCAAACACAGGGGCCACAGATACGCAGTATTTT
CASSSNTGATDTQYF
>.|TRBJ2-2|TRBV9|.
TGTGCCAGTACATCGAACACCGGGGAGCTGTTTTTT
CASTSNTGELFF
>.|TRBJ2-5|TRBV11-3|.
TGTGCCAGCAGCTTCGGGACAAAAAAAGAGACCCAGTACTTC
CASSFGTKKETQYF
>few|TRBJ1-3|TRBV5-4|.
TGTGCCAGCAGCTTGGGGCCCACAGGGTACGGAAACACCATATATTTT
CASSLGPTGYGNTIYF
>.|TRBJ1-6|TRBV4-3|.
TGCGCCAGCAGCCAAGAGTCCACAGGCTCCTATAATTCACCCCTCCACTTT
CASSQESTGSYNSPLHF
>.|TRBJ1-1|TRBV27|.
TGTGCCAGCAGTTTATACGTTTCTTCATTGTGGACGGCTGAAGCTTTCTTT
CASSLYVSSLWTAEAFF
>.|TRBJ2-6|TRBV2|.
TGTGCCAGCCAAGGGACCAGCTCTGGGGCCAACGTCCTGACTTTC
CASQGTSSGANVLTF
>.|TRBJ1-4|TRBV28|.
TGTGCCAGCAGTTTATCGGGTGGGGGTAATGAAAAACTGTTTTTT
CASSLSGGGNEKLFF
>.|TRBJ2-7|TRBV28|.
TGTGCCAGCAGTCCCCACCTTGACGTGTACGAGCAGTACTTC
CASSPHLDVYEQYF
>.|TRBJ1-1|TRBV2|.
TGTGCCAGCAGTACGAGGGGGGAAAGTGACACTGAAGCTTTCTTT
CASSTRGESDTEAFF
>.|TRBJ2-5|TRBV6-5|.
TGTGCCAGCAGGTCCCCCCAAGAGACCCAGTACTTC
CASRSPQETQYF